The source of this TCR beta chain is a study of regulatory T cells in long-lasting Graves disease. Construction of TCR beta libraries relied on iRepertoire HTBI primers and on Arm-PCR targeting CDR3 regions. TCRdb re-analysed the multiplex PCR reads in MiXCR, keeping a single row per CDR3 protein. Of 420,000 or so distinct CDR3 sequences listed, 15% to 20% are singletons. CDR3 size: 14 residues. Trimming removed 5 bases from V and 7 bases from J, with 12 bases in between. Time point here: newly diagnosed GD, antithyroid drugs for less than 3 months. The TCR library was made from RNA extracted from PBMCs. This clonotype has a handful of counts. These data also formed part of another study, on T cells in Graves' hyperthyroidism and ophthalmopathy. According to that study: With the HTBI primer set, the TCR CDR3 went through a first round of RT-PCR. Blood also showed most of the thyroid clonotypes that were expanded above 0.001.

The starting material was peripheral blood mononuclear cells (PBMCs), obtained at new diagnosis, from a patient treated with antithyroid drugs. The clonotype comes from a woman aged 18 to 35 with Graves disease. V usage is TRBV12-3 or TRBV12-4 and J usage is TRBJ1-6; D unresolved. In nucleotides, the CDR3 is TGTGCCAGCAGTCGTGGAACAGTCAATTCACCCCTCCACTTT. Translating gives CASSRGTVNSPLHF.